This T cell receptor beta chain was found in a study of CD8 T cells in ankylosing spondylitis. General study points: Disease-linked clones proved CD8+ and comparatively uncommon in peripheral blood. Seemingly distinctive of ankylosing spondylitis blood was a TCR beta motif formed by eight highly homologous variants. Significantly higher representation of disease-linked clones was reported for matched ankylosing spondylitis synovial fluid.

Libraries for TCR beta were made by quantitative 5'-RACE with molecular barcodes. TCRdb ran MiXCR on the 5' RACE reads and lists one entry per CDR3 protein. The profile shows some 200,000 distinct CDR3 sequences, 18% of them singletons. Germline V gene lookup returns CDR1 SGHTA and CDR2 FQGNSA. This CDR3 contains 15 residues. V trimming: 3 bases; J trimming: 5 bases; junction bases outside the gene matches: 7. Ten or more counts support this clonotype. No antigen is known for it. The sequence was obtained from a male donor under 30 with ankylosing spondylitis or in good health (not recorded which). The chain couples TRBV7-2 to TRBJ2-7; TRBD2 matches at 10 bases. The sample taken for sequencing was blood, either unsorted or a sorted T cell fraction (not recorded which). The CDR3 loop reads CASSLGTSAGNEQYV. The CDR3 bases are TGTGCCAGCAGCTTGGGGACTAGCGCCGGGAACGAGCAGTACGTC.